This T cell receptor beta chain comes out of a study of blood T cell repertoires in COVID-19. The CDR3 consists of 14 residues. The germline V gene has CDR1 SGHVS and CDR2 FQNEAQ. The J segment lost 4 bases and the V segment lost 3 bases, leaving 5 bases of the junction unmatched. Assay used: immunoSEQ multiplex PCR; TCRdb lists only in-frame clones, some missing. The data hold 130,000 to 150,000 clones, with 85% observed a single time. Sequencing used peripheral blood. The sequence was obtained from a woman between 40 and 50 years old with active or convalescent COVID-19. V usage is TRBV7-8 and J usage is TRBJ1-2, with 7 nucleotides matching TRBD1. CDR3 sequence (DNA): TGTGCCAGCAGCTTGTACAGGGGCACCTATGGCTACACCTTC. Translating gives CASSLYRGTYGYTF.